The next 12 T cell receptor beta chains were all read from a single sample in a study of somatic mutations in cytotoxic T cells in rheumatoid arthritis. Only in-frame clones appear in the TCRdb table, and some are missing; sequencing was by immunoSEQ multiplex PCR. The sample lists approximately 24,000 clones, just under 75% occurring once. The sequenced sample was CD8+ T cells sorted from blood. These receptors all stem from a woman aged 18-29 years in good health.

This clone was recorded once. The chain is built from TRBV9 and TRBJ1-1, with TRBD1 matching 8 bases. V was clipped by 4 bases and J by 6 bases; unmatched bases: 8. Germline V gene sequence: CDR1 SGDLS, CDR2 YYNGEE. This CDR3 comprises 14 residues. CDR3 nucleotides: TGTGCCAGCAGCCCGGACAGGGCGGCAGCTGAAGCTTTCTTT. Protein product: CASSPDRAAAEAFF.

The chain is built from TRBV27 and TRBJ2-3; TRBD2 matches 8 bases. Germline CDR1 reads MNHEY; CDR2 reads SMNVEV (reference sequence). After removal of 0 bases from V and 4 bases from J, the junction contained 9 bases not matched to a gene. This CDR3 is 17 amino acids long. CDR3 coding DNA: TGTGCCAGCAGTTTATCTACCACGGGGACTAGGTCAGATACGCAGTATTTT. This sequence encodes CASSLSTTGTRSDTQYF.

The sample holds one count of this clone. The genes are TRBV9 and TRBJ1-1, with 9 nucleotides matching TRBD1. The V gene's germline CDR1 is SGDLS and CDR2 YYNGEE. The CDR3 runs 13 residues. Losses at the gene ends were 3 bases for V and 11 bases for J; bases not matched to a gene: 8. The CDR3 spells CASSATDRGPAFF. The CDR3 coding sequence is TGTGCCAGCAGCGCAACGGACAGGGGTCCGGCTTTCTTT.

The chain has TRBV27 and TRBJ1-5, with D possibly TRBD1 on 5 matching bases. The germline V gene encodes CDR1 MNHEY and CDR2 SMNVEV (reference sequence). The CDR3 totals 14 residues. Between the trimmed V and J ends, which lost 5 bases and 4 bases, there was a span of 12 bases. The CDR3 loop reads CASSPTDSNQPQHF. The CDR3 DNA is TGTGCCAGCAGTCCAACCGACAGTAATCAGCCCCAGCATTTT.

V gene TRBV5-1 combines with J gene TRBJ2-1; D uncertain. The V gene's germline CDR1 is SGHRS and CDR2 YFSETQ. Between the trimmed V and J ends, which lost 4 bases and 9 bases, there was a span of 20 bases. CDR3 length equals 15 residues. CDR3 sequence: CASSNAPSTPTEQFF. The CDR3 DNA is TGCGCCAGCAGCAATGCCCCCTCGACGCCGACTGAGCAGTTCTTC.

This clone was seen a few times. The J gene is TRBJ1-4, the V gene TRBV19; 7 bases are a match to TRBD1. This CDR3 comprises 14 residues. The V segment lost 5 bases and the J segment 5 bases; nucleotides outside the gene matches: 5. CDR1 is LNHDA, CDR2 SQIVND, per germline (reference sequence). CDR3 residues: CASSLARGNEKLFF. The CDR3 bases are TGTGCCAGTAGTCTGGCCAGGGGGAATGAAAAACTGTTTTTT. Full variable domain (outside the CDR3, taken from reference TRBV19 and TRBJ1-4): DGGITQSPKYLFRKEGQNVTLSCEQNLNHDAMYWYRQDPGQGLRLIYYSQIVNDFQKGDIAEGYSVSREKKESFPLTVTSAQKNPTAFYLCASSLARGNEKLFFGSGTQLSVL.

The V call is TRBV16, the J call TRBJ2-7; the D gene is possibly TRBD2 (5 bases). V lost 5 bases and J lost 5, with 10 bases in between. The CDR3 spans 12 residues. Germline CDR1 and CDR2: KGHSY and FQNENV. The CDR3 region is CASSDDYNEQYF. CDR3 bases: TGTGCCAGCAGCGACGACTACAACGAGCAGTACTTC.

This clone occurred a few times. The chain carries TRBV27 and TRBJ2-2; TRBD2 agrees at 13 bases. J was trimmed by 5 bases and V by 5 bases; bases with no gene match: 5. The CDR3 contains 16 residues. Germline loops: CDR1 MNHEY, CDR2 SMNVEV (reference sequence). CDR3 bases: TGTGCCAGCAGTCCACTACTAGCGGGGGGGACCGGGGAGCTGTTTTTT. Its protein product is CASSPLLAGGTGELFF.

This chain uses TRBV27 with TRBJ2-7; TRBD1 or TRBD2 may be the D gene (5 bases each). CDR1 MNHEY and CDR2 SMNVEV come from the germline V gene (reference sequence). Trimming stripped 2 bases from V and 5 bases from J, with 13 bases between. The CDR3 covers 14 residues. CDR3 nucleotides: TGTGCCAGCAGTTTAAGGGACCCCAGGAACGAGCAGTACTTC. Translating gives CASSLRDPRNEQYF.

This rearrangement joins TRBV27 to TRBJ1-2; 9 positions match TRBD1. The CDR3 length is 15 residues. Looked up from germline, CDR1 is MNHEY and CDR2 is SMNVEV (reference sequence). With 5 bases clipped from V and 5 bases from J, the junction kept 9 bases outside the gene matches. The CDR3 nucleotides are TGTGCCAGCAGTCCAACCGGGACAGGGTATTATGGCTACACCTTC. Translated, it gives CASSPTGTGYYGYTF.

This clone was observed a few times. Other nucleotide sequences in the sample specify the same CDR3. The CDR3 reads CASGGSSYEQYF. In nucleotides, the CDR3 is TGTGCCAGCGGCGGCAGCTCCTACGAGCAGTACTTC. V and J are TRBV27 and TRBJ2-7; D is ambiguous. The CDR3 length is 12 residues. Looked up from germline, CDR1 is MNHEY and CDR2 is SMNVEV (reference sequence). The V end lost 8 bases, the J end lost 0 bases, and 8 bases lay between the germline ends.

DNA of the CDR3: TGTGCCAGCAGCTTGGGCGCGAACACTGAAGCTTTCTTT. Translated: CASSLGANTEAFF. This chain joins TRBV5-6 and TRBJ1-1; no reliable D call. Germline V CDR1 and CDR2: SGHDT, YYEEEE. This CDR3 contains 13 residues. The V and J ends lost 0 bases and 1 base respectively, with 4 bases between them.